The T cell receptor beta chain under discussion was sequenced for a study of T cell changes during pregnancy in multiple sclerosis. Germline-derived CDR1 and CDR2 are LGHNA and YSLEER. This CDR3 contains 15 residues. V was cut by 3 bases and J by 6 bases, with 17 bases left in between. Only in-frame clones appear in the TCRdb table, and some are missing; sequencing was by immunoSEQ multiplex PCR. This table has about 70,000 clones, around 94% appearing once. The origin of this receptor is a female donor in good health, enrolled as a control in a pregnancy study. V is TRBV4-3 and J is TRBJ1-2; a possible D gene is TRBD1 (6 bases). Sequencing was performed on peripheral blood, taken in the second trimester of pregnancy. The CDR3: CASSHSAGGLNGYTF. The CDR3 nucleotides read TGCGCCAGCAGCCACTCTGCGGGGGGGCTGAATGGCTACACCTTC.